This TCR beta chain was sequenced for a study of Graves' ophthalmopathy and Graves' hyperthyroidism. This CDR3 has 13 residues. Germline CDR1 LNHDA, CDR2 SQIVND (reference sequence). V was pared by 4 bases and J by 6 bases, with 10 bases between. Exclusion criteria comprised other autoimmune diseases, uncontrolled infections, pregnancy or lactation in patients. Fresh peripheral blood, 10 ml, was the PBMC source. The sample holds many counts of this clonotype. For repertoire sequencing, the TCR beta CDR3 regions were amplified from RNA transcripts. In the first round, RT-PCR was carried out with HTBI primers, and a multiplex PCR formed the second round. TCRdb called the multiplex PCR reads again in MiXCR, with one record for every CDR3 protein. The table lists hundreds of thousands of distinct CDR3 sequences, about 38% of them singletons.

The chain is built from TRBV19 and TRBJ1-5, with unresolved D. The sequence derives from an adult man with Graves' ophthalmopathy. Specimen: peripheral blood. The CDR3 nucleotides read TGTGCCAGTAGTAACATGCCTTCTCAGCCCCAGCATTTT. Protein product: CASSNMPSQPQHF.